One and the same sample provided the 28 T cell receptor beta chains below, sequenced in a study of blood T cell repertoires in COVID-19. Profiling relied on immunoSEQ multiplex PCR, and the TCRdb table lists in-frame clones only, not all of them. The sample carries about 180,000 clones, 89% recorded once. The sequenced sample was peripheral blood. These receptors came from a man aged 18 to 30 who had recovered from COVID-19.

The CDR3 DNA is TGTGCCAGCAGTGAAGCGCGTGTCGATGGCTACACCTTC. The encoded protein is CASSEARVDGYTF. The chain joins TRBV6-1 to TRBJ1-2; no reliable D call. The V and J ends lost 0 bases and 6 bases respectively, with 8 bases between them. The CDR3 spans 13 residues. Germline lookup yields CDR1 MNHNS and CDR2 SASEGT.

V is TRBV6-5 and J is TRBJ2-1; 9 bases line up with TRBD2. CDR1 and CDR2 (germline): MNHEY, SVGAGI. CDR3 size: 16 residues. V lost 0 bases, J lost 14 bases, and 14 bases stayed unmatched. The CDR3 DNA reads TGTGCCAGCAGTTACTCGCGGGCAGGGGGGGGACTAGCTGAGTTCTTC. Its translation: CASSYSRAGGGLAEFF.

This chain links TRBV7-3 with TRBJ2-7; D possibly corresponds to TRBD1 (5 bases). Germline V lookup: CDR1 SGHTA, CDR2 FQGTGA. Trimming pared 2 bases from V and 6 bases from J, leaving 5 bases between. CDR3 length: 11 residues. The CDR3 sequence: CASSLGAEQYF. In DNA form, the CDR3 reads TGTGCCAGCAGCTTAGGGGCCGAGCAGTACTTC.

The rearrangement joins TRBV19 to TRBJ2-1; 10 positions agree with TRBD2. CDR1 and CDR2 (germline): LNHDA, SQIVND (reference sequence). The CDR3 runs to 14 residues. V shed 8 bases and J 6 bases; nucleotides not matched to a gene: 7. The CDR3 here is CASRSGRGGNEQFF. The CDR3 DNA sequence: TGTGCCAGTCGGAGCGGGAGGGGTGGCAATGAGCAGTTCTTC.

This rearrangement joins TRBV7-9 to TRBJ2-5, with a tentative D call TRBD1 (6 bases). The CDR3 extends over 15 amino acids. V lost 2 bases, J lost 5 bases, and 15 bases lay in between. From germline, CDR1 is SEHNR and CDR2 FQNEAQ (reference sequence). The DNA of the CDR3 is TGTGCCAGCAGCTTATTGGGACATACGGGGGAGACCCAGTACTTC. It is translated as CASSLLGHTGETQYF.

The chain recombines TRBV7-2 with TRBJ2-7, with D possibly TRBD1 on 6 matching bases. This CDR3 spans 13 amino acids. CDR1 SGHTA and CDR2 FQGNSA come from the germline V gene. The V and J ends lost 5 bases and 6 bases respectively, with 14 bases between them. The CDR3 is CASSPDRQAEQYF. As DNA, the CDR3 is TGTGCCAGCAGCCCAGACCGACAGGCCGAGCAGTACTTC.

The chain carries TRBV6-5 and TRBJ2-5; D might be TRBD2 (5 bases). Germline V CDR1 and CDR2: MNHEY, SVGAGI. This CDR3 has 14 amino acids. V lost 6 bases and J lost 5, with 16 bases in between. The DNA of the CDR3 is TGTGCCAGCAGACGTTTAGCGTCAGAGGAGACCCAGTACTTC. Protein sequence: CASRRLASEETQYF.

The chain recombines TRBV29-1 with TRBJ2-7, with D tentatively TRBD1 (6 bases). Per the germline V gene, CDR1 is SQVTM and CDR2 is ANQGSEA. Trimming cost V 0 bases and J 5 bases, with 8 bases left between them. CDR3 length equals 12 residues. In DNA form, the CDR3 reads TGCAGCGTTGAAGATAACAGGGACGAGCAGTACTTC. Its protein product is CSVEDNRDEQYF.

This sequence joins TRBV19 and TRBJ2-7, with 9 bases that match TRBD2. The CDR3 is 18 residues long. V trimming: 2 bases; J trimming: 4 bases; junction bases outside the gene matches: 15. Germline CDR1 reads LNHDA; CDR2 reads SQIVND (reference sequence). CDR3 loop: CASSIRPGTAGGPYEQYF. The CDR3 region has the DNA TGTGCCAGTAGTATACGGCCGGGGACGGCGGGAGGGCCGTACGAGCAGTACTTC. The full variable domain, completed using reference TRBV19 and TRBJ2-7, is DGGITQSPKYLFRKEGQNVTLSCEQNLNHDAMYWYRQDPGQGLRLIYYSQIVNDFQKGDIAEGYSVSREKKESFPLTVTSAQKNPTAFYLCASSIRPGTAGGPYEQYFGPGTRLTVT.

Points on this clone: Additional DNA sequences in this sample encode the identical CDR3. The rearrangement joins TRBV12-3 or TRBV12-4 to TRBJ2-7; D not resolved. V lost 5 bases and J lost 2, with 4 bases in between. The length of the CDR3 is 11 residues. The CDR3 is CASSPAYEQYF. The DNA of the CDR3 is TGTGCCAGCAGTCCCGCCTACGAGCAGTACTTC.

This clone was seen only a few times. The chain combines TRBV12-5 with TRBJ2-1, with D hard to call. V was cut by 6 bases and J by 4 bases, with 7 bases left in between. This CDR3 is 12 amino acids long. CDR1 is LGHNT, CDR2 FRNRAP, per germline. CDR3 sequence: CASGKLYNEQFF. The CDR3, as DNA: TGTGCTAGTGGGAAACTATACAATGAGCAGTTCTTC.

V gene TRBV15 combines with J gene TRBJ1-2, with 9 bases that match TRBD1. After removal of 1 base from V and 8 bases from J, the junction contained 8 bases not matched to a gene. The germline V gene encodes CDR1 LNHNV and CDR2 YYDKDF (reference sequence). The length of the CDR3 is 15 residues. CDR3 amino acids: CATSRGGQGRDGYTF. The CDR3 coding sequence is TGTGCCACCAGCAGAGGGGGACAGGGAAGGGACGGCTACACCTTC. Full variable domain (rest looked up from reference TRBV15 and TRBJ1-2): DAMVIQNPRYQVTQFGKPVTLSCSQTLNHNVMYWYQQKSSQAPKLLFHYYDKDFNNEADTPDNFQSRRPNTSFCFLDIRSPGLGDTAMYLCATSRGGQGRDGYTFGSGTRLTVV.

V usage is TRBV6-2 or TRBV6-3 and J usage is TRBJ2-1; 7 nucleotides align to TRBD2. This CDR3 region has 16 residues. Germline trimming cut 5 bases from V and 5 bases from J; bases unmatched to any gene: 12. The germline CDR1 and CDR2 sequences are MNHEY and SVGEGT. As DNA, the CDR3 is TGTGCCAGCAGTGACCGGACTAGGGCGGGACACAATGAGCAGTTCTTC. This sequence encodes CASSDRTRAGHNEQFF.

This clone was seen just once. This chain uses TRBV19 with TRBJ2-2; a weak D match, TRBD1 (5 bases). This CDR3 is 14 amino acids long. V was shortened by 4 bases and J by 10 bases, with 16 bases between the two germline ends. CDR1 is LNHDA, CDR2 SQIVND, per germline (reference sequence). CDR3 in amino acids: CASSSRQLRPELFF. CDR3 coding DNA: TGTGCCAGTAGTAGCCGACAGCTGCGCCCGGAGCTGTTTTTT.

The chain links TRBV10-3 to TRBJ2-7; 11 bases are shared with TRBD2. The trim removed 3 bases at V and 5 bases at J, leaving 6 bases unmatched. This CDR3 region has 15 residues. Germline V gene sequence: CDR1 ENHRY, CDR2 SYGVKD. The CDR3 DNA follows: TGTGCCATCAGTGACCCGACTAGCGGGAACCACGAGCAGTACTTC. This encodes CAISDPTSGNHEQYF.

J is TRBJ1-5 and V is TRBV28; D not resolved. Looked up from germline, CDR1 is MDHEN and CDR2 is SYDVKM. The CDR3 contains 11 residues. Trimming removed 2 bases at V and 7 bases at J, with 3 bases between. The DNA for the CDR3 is TGTGCCAGCAGTTTAGGCCAGCCCCAGCATTTT. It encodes CASSLGQPQHF.

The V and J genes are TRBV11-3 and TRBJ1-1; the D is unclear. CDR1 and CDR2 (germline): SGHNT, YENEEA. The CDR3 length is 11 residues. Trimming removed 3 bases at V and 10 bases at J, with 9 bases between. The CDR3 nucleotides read TGTGCCAGCAGCTTTGGGCAAGGAGCTTTCTTT. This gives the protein CASSFGQGAFF.

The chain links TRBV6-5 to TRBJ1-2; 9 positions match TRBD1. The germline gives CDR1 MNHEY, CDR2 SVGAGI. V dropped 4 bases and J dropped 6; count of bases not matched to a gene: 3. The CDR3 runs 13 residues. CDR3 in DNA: TGTGCCAGCAGTTCCTGGACAGGGGATGGCTACACCTTC. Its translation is CASSSWTGDGYTF.

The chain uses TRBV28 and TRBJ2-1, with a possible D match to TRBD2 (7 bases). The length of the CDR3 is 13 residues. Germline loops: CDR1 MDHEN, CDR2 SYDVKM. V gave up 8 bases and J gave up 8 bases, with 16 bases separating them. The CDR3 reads CASRRGGVYEQFF. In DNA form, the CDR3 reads TGTGCCAGCCGGAGGGGGGGGGTATATGAGCAGTTCTTC.

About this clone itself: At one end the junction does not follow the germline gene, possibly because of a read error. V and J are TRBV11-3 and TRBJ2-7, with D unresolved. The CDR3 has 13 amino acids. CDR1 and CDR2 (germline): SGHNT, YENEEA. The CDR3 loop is CASSLEDSDEQYF. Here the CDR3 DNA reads TGTGCCAGCAGCTTAGAAGACTCCGACGAGCAGTACTTC.

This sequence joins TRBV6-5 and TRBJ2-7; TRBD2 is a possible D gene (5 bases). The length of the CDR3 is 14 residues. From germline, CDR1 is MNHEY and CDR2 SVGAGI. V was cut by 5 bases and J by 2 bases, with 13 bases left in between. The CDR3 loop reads CASSTGNLAYEQYF. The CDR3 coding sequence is TGTGCCAGCAGTACCGGGAACTTGGCCTACGAGCAGTACTTC.

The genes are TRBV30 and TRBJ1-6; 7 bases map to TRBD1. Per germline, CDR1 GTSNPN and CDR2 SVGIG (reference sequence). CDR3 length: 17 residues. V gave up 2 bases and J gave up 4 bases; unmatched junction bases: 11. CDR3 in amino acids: CAWSFKGQTNYNSPLHF. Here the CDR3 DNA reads TGTGCCTGGAGTTTCAAGGGACAGACTAATTATAATTCACCCCTCCACTTT.

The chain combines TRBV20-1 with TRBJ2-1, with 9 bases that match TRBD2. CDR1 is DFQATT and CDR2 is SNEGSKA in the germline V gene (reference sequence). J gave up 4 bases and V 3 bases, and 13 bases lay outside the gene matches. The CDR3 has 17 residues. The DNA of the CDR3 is TGCAGTGCTAGTCCCCACCCAGCGGGAGGTTTGTACAATGAGCAGTTCTTC. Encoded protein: CSASPHPAGGLYNEQFF.

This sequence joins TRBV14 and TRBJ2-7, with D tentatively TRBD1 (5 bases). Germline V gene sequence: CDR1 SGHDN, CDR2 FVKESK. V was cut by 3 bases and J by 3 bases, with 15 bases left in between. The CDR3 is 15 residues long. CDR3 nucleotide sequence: TGTGCCAGCAGCCAGTCCTGGGCAGGGTTCTACGAGCAGTACTTC. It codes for CASSQSWAGFYEQYF.

Here the CDR3 DNA reads TGTGCCAGCAGTCCTGGGACAGGGTATCCCTACGAGCAGTACTTC. This gives the protein CASSPGTGYPYEQYF. The J gene is TRBJ2-7, the V gene TRBV28; 9 bases align to TRBD1. Germline values: CDR1 MDHEN, CDR2 SYDVKM. The CDR3 runs 15 residues. Losses at the gene ends were 5 bases for V and 2 bases for J; bases not matched to a gene: 7.

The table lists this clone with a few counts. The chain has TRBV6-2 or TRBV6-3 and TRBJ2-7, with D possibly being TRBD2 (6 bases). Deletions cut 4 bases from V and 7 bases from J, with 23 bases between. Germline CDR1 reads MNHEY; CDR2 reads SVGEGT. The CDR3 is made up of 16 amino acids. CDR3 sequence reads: CASSSYTGGKSLEQYF. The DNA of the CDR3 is TGTGCCAGCAGTTCCTACACGGGCGGGAAATCTTTGGAGCAGTACTTC.

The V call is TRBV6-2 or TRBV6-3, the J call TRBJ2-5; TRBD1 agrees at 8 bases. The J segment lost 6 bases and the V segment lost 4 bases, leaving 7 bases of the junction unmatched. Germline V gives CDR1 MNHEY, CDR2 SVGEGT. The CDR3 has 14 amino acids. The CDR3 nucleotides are TGTGCCAGCAGTTCATCCAGGGGGCCTCAGACCCAGTACTTC. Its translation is CASSSSRGPQTQYF.

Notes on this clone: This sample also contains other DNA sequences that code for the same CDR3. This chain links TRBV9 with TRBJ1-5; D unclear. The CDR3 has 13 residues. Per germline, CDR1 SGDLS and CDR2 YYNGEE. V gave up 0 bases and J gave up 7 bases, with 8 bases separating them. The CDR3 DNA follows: TGTGCCAGCAGCGTAGGGCCGAACCAGCCCCAGCATTTT. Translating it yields CASSVGPNQPQHF.